This T cell receptor beta chain emerged from a study of blood T cell repertoires in COVID-19. Study at large: Researchers got acute and convalescent COVID-19 samples from the United States, Italy and Spain.

As handled by the study authors: How many nucleated cells were present was estimated from reference gene primer amplification. TCRdb's table, derived via immunoSEQ multiplex PCR, lists solely in-frame clones and lacks some. V and J calls plus clone size are reproduced from that table; the DNA served to infer D and trimming. Among some 29,000 clones, more than 70% were seen once, and the ten largest hold approximately 2.6%. CDR3 length: 13 residues. The germline V gene encodes CDR1 SGHAT and CDR2 FQNNGV. V was cut by 5 bases and J by 8 bases, with 15 bases left in between. Sequences were obtained from peripheral blood. The chain carries TRBV11-2 and TRBJ1-2; D remains ambiguous. The clonotype originates from a human donor in a cohort sampled during active COVID-19. This chain's CDR3 is CASSPDMRRGYTF. In DNA form, the CDR3 reads TGTGCCAGCAGCCCTGACATGAGAAGGGGCTACACCTTC.